The 26 T cell receptor beta chains below were found in one sample sequenced in a study of vaccination and CD4 T cells after COVID-19. These TCRs' antigens remain unknown. Regarding treatment: approximately nine-day PBMC culture with coronavirus spike peptide pools or control peptides (ViraFEST assay). The Oncomine TCR Beta short-read assay was applied to DNA of cultured CD4+ T cells. TCRdb re-called the PCR reads with MiXCR, one entry per CDR3 protein. The data show about 5,000 distinct CDR3 sequences, with roughly 46% seen just once and 44% held by the top ten. The specimen was CD4+ T cells from blood, cultured in vitro, collected after SARS-CoV-2 vaccination. All receptors derive from a human donor who had recovered from COVID-19.

The genes are TRBV7-2 and TRBJ1-3; TRBD1 is a possible D gene (6 bases). The V and J ends lost 6 bases and 2 bases respectively, with 17 bases between them. Germline V gene lookup returns CDR1 SGHTA and CDR2 FQGNSA. CDR3 length: 16 amino acids. The CDR3 region is CASSHFPGAAGNTIYF. CDR3 DNA sequence: TGTGCCAGCAGTCATTTTCCGGGGGCCGCTGGAAACACCATATATTTT.

This clonotype was seen once. The V and J genes are TRBV20-1 and TRBJ2-7; 9 nucleotides match TRBD2. Germline trimming cut 0 bases from V and 3 bases from J; bases unmatched to any gene: 6. Germline CDR1 and CDR2: DFQATT and SNEGSKA (reference sequence). The CDR3 is 15 amino acids. In DNA, the CDR3 is TGCAGTGCTAGAGATGGGCTAGCGGGGATCTACGAGCAGTACTTC. It encodes CSARDGLAGIYEQYF.

This clonotype has a handful of counts. The genes are TRBV2 and TRBJ1-1; unclear D gene. CDR1 and CDR2 (germline): SNHLY, FYNNEI. V shed 9 bases and J shed 0 bases, with 5 bases lying between them. The CDR3 has 11 residues. DNA for the CDR3: TGTGCCAGTAGCTTGAACACTGAAGCTTTCTTT. It translates to CASSLNTEAFF.

The genes are TRBV6-1 and TRBJ1-3, with 10 bases fitting TRBD1. The J segment lost 10 bases and the V segment lost 5 bases, leaving 8 bases of the junction unmatched. The germline V gene encodes CDR1 MNHNS and CDR2 SASEGT. The CDR3 covers 14 residues. CDR3 nucleotides: TGTGCCAGCAGTAAGGACAGGGGGAGTTGGACCATATATTTT. As protein: CASSKDRGSWTIYF.

The chain combines TRBV6-5 with TRBJ1-1, with D uncertain. The CDR3 runs 15 residues. Trimming removed 0 bases from V and 10 bases from J, with 18 bases in between. The germline V gene has CDR1 MNHEY and CDR2 SVGAGI. For the CDR3, the DNA is TGTGCCAGCAGTTACTCCCCGGGTCAAAGTGATGGAGCTTTCTTT. This translates into CASSYSPGQSDGAFF.

The chain couples TRBV6-5 to TRBJ2-7; 11 bases agree with TRBD1. This CDR3 has 17 residues. Trimming removed 0 bases from V and 2 bases from J; junction bases left unmatched: 6. Germline loops: CDR1 MNHEY, CDR2 SVGAGI. CDR3 DNA: TGTGCCAGCAGTTACTCGTCCGGGACAGGGGGGCCCTACGAGCAGTACTTC. Residues: CASSYSSGTGGPYEQYF.

J is TRBJ2-7 and V is TRBV7-9; possibly TRBD1 for D (6 bases). The V gene's germline CDR1 is SEHNR and CDR2 FQNEAQ (reference sequence). The V end was cut by 5 bases, the J end by 1 base, with 18 bases between. The CDR3 has 16 amino acids. In DNA form, the CDR3 reads TGTGCCAGCAGCGTAATCAAGGGACACCGTTCCTACGAGCAGTACTTC. Translation: CASSVIKGHRSYEQYF.

CDR3 bases: TGTGCCAGCCGGTCGCCCCGGGAGCCTTACACTTACGAGCAGTACTTC. Translated, it gives CASRSPREPYTYEQYF. The chain recombines TRBV28 with TRBJ2-7, with a tentative D call TRBD2 (6 bases). Trimming stripped 8 bases from V and 4 bases from J, with 24 bases between. CDR1 is MDHEN and CDR2 is SYDVKM in the germline V gene. The CDR3 extends over 16 amino acids.

This chain uses TRBV20-1 with TRBJ2-5; perhaps TRBD1 as D (6 bases). V dropped 0 bases and J dropped 6 bases, with 8 bases sitting between them. Germline CDR1 is DFQATT and CDR2 is SNEGSKA (reference sequence). This CDR3 region has 12 residues. CDR3 nucleotide sequence: TGCAGTGCTAGAGAGGGGGCAAAGACCCAGTACTTC. Translation gives CSAREGAKTQYF.

V and J are TRBV11-3 and TRBJ2-1; 8 positions match TRBD2. The germline V gene encodes CDR1 SGHNT and CDR2 YENEEA. V lost 1 base, J lost 2 bases, and 4 bases stayed unmatched. The CDR3 has 16 amino acids. The CDR3 reads CASSLGAAGAYNEQFF. The CDR3, as DNA: TGTGCCAGCAGCTTAGGAGCAGCGGGGGCCTACAATGAGCAGTTCTTC.

The chain combines TRBV6-1 with TRBJ1-1; TRBD1 aligns across 10 bases. CDR3 length: 14 residues. Trimming took 6 bases from V and 3 from J; bases not matched to a gene: 4. Germline V gene sequence: CDR1 MNHNS, CDR2 SASEGT. CDR3 residues: CASRRQGADTEAFF. As DNA, the CDR3 is TGTGCCAGCAGGCGACAGGGGGCAGACACTGAAGCTTTCTTT.

The chain recombines TRBV20-1 with TRBJ2-3; D not resolved. The CDR3 is 12 residues long. Germline V gives CDR1 DFQATT, CDR2 SNEGSKA (reference sequence). The ends were cut back, 1 base at V and 5 bases at J, with 7 bases in the middle. This CDR3 reads CSARGKGDTQYF. For the CDR3, the DNA is TGCAGTGCTAGAGGTAAAGGAGATACGCAGTATTTT.

In its sample, this clonotype was seen a few times. One end of the junction varies from germline; a read error may be responsible. This rearrangement joins TRBV6-1 to TRBJ2-1, with D possibly TRBD1 on 6 matching bases. Germline loops: CDR1 MNHNS, CDR2 SASEGT. This CDR3 is built from 13 residues. Here the CDR3 reads CASSEVWDKEQFF. The DNA of the CDR3 is TGTGCCAGCAGTGAAGTGTGGGACAAGGAGCAGTTCTTC.

The V and J genes are TRBV20-1 and TRBJ2-1; D is perhaps TRBD1 or TRBD2 (6 bases each). The germline CDR1 and CDR2 sequences are DFQATT and SNEGSKA (reference sequence). The CDR3 is 15 residues long. Trimming cost V 1 base and J 2 bases, with 12 bases left between them. The CDR3 DNA reads as TGCAGTGCTAGAGGTGACAGGACTACCTACAATGAGCAGTTCTTC. This encodes CSARGDRTTYNEQFF.

The rearrangement joins TRBV4-1 to TRBJ2-4; perhaps D is TRBD1 or TRBD2 (5 bases each). Trimming took 4 bases from V and 3 from J, leaving 22 bases between them. The CDR3 is made up of 18 amino acids. CDR1 and CDR2 (germline): MGHRA, YSYEKL. CDR3: CASSPSPGAFEGKNIQYF. In DNA form, the CDR3 reads TGCGCCAGCAGCCCCTCCCCCGGGGCCTTCGAGGGCAAAAACATTCAGTACTTC.

This clonotype was observed a few times. The chain links TRBV20-1 to TRBJ2-7; unclear D gene. The CDR3 length is 14 residues. Trimming took 1 base from V and 2 from J, leaving 12 bases between them. Germline V gene data show CDR1 as DFQATT and CDR2 as SNEGSKA (reference sequence). CDR3 region: CSARGANSPYEQYF. The CDR3 nucleotides read TGCAGTGCTAGAGGGGCCAACAGTCCCTACGAGCAGTACTTC.

Written as DNA, the CDR3 is TGTGCCAGTAGTATAGGCCAGGGGGGGAACTATGGCTACACCTTC. This gives the protein CASSIGQGGNYGYTF. The V gene is TRBV19, the J gene TRBJ1-2; 7 positions agree with TRBD1. The CDR3 has 15 amino acids. Looked up from germline, CDR1 is LNHDA and CDR2 is SQIVND (reference sequence). The V and J ends lost 1 base and 2 bases, in that order; junction bases with no gene match: 4. The whole variable domain, filled in from reference TRBV19 and TRBJ1-2, reads DGGITQSPKYLFRKEGQNVTLSCEQNLNHDAMYWYRQDPGQGLRLIYYSQIVNDFQKGDIAEGYSVSREKKESFPLTVTSAQKNPTAFYLCASSIGQGGNYGYTFGSGTRLTVV.

Here the CDR3 reads CSARVRGRTYEQYF. The CDR3 nucleotides read TGCAGTGCTAGAGTCAGGGGTCGGACCTACGAGCAGTACTTC. The chain employs TRBV20-1 and TRBJ2-7; D is possibly TRBD1 (6 bases). The V and J ends lost 1 base and 2 bases respectively, with 12 bases between them. CDR1 DFQATT and CDR2 SNEGSKA come from the germline V gene (reference sequence). The CDR3 is 14 amino acids.

The genes are TRBV24-1 and TRBJ2-1; 7 bases agree with TRBD1. V lost 4 bases to trimming and J lost 3 bases; unmatched junction nucleotides: 11. This CDR3 has 17 residues. Germline CDR1 is KGHDR and CDR2 is SFDVKD. Written as DNA, the CDR3 is TGTGCCACCAGTGAGAGCTCCAGGACAGGCAACTACAATGAGCAGTTCTTC. Residues: CATSESSRTGNYNEQFF.

V and J are TRBV6-2 or TRBV6-3 and TRBJ2-7, with 11 bases aligning to TRBD2. Germline CDR1 reads MNHEY; CDR2 reads SVGEGT. The CDR3 covers 18 residues. The trim removed 2 bases at V and 0 bases at J, leaving 9 bases unmatched. The CDR3 nucleotides are TGTGCCAGCAGTTACAGGCTAGCGGGGGGCCTACACTCCTACGAGCAGTACTTC. This codes for CASSYRLAGGLHSYEQYF.

CDR3 DNA: TGCAGCGTTGCGGGCGCTGACGGGGAGCTGTTTTTT. Amino acids: CSVAGADGELFF. The chain has TRBV29-1 and TRBJ2-2; D not resolved. Trimming left V 4 bases short and J 7 bases short, with 10 bases between. Germline V gene lookup returns CDR1 SQVTM and CDR2 ANQGSEA. The CDR3 contains 12 residues.

The table lists this clonotype with a few counts. This chain links TRBV7-8 with TRBJ2-2; 11 nucleotides match TRBD2. Germline V CDR1 and CDR2: SGHVS, FQNEAQ. This CDR3 has 18 residues. Trimming took 5 bases from V and 1 from J; bases not matched to a gene: 9. The CDR3 DNA follows: TGTGCCAGCAGCATAGAGGGGCTAGCGGGGGGGAACACCGGGGAGCTGTTTTTT. It is translated as CASSIEGLAGGNTGELFF. Drawing the rest from reference TRBV7-8 and TRBJ2-2, the complete variable domain is GAGVSQSPRYKVAKRGQDVALRCDPISGHVSLFWYQQALGQGPEFLTYFQNEAQLDKSGLPSDRFFAERPEGSVSTLKIQRTQQEDSAVYLCASSIEGLAGGNTGELFFGEGSRLTVL.

Only a few counts were recorded for this clonotype. Here the CDR3 reads CASKGQVNTEAFF. In nucleotides, the CDR3 is TGTGCCAGCAAGGGACAGGTGAACACTGAAGCTTTCTTT. The J gene is TRBJ1-1, the V gene TRBV6-1; 8 bases are shared with TRBD1. With V trimmed by 7 bases and J by 0 bases, 1 base remained unmatched. The CDR3 has 13 amino acids. CDR1 is MNHNS, CDR2 SASEGT, per germline.

The V call is TRBV11-2, the J call TRBJ2-5, with D uncertain. The CDR3 spans 11 residues. Germline values: CDR1 SGHAT, CDR2 FQNNGV. Trimming took off 2 bases at V and 3 bases at J, with 1 base between the two ends. The chain's CDR3 is CASSLKETQYF. In DNA, the CDR3 is TGTGCCAGCAGCTTAAAAGAGACCCAGTACTTC.

The J gene is TRBJ2-5, the V gene TRBV5-1, with D tentatively TRBD2 (5 bases). CDR1 is SGHRS, CDR2 YFSETQ, per germline. This CDR3 has 15 amino acids. Between the trimmed V and J ends, which lost 0 bases and 1 base, there was a span of 10 bases. CDR3 residues: CASSLAVASQETQYF. The CDR3 region has the DNA TGCGCCAGCAGCTTGGCCGTAGCGAGCCAAGAGACCCAGTACTTC.

The chain employs TRBV4-1 and TRBJ2-7; perhaps TRBD2 as D (5 bases). The V end lost 0 bases, the J end lost 4 bases, and 7 bases lay between the germline ends. Germline V lookup: CDR1 MGHRA, CDR2 YSYEKL. The CDR3 spans 13 residues. CDR3 bases: TGCGCCAGCAGCCAAGATGCGGGTTACGAGCAGTACTTC. The encoded protein is CASSQDAGYEQYF.